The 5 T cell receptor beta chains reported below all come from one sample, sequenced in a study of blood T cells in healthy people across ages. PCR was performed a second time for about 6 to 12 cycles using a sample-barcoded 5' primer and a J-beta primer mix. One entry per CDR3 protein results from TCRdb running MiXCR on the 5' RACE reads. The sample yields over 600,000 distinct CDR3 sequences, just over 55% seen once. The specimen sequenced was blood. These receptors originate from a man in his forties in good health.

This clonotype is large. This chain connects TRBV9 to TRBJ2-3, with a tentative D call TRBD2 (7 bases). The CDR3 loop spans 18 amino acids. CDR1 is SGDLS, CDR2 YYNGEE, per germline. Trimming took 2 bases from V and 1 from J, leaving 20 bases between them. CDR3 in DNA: TGTGCCAGCAGCGTGGAGGGGGGGAGACCTTCGGGCACAGATACGCAGTATTTT. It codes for CASSVEGGRPSGTDTQYF.

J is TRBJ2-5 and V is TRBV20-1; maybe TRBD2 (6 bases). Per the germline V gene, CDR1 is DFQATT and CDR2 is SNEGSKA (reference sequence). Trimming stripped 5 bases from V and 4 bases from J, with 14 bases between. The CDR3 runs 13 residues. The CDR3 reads CSALSQGGETQYF. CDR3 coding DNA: TGCAGTGCTCTATCTCAGGGAGGAGAGACCCAGTACTTC.

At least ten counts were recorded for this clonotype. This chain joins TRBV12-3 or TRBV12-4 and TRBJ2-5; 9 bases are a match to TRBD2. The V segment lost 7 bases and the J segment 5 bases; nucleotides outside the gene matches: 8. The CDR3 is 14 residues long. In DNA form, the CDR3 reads TGTGCCAGCACCCACGGTGGGACTAGCGAGACCCAGTACTTC. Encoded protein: CASTHGGTSETQYF.

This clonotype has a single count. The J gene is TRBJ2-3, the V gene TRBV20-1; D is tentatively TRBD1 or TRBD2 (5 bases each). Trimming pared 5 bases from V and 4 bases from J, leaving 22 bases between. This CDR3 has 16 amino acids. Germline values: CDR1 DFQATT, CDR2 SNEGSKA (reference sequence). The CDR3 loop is CSAETPGSGHPDTQYF. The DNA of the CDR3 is TGCAGTGCTGAAACACCAGGGAGTGGGCATCCAGATACGCAGTATTTT.

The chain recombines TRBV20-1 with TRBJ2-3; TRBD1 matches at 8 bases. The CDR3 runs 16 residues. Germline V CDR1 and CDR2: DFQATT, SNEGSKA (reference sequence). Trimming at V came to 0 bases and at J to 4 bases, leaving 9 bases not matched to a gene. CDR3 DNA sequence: TGCAGTGCTAGAGACGGGACAGGAATTGTCTCAGATACGCAGTATTTT. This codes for CSARDGTGIVSDTQYF.